Ten or more counts support the clone carrying this TCR beta chain. The data stem from a study of regulatory T cells in long-lasting Graves disease. Arm-PCR with iRepertoire HTBI primers amplified the CDR3 regions for these TCR beta libraries. TCRdb re-called the multiplex PCR reads with MiXCR, one entry per CDR3 protein. The table shows more than 300,000 distinct CDR3 sequences, with 15% to 18% occurring only once. Time point in this sample: newly diagnosed GD, antithyroid drugs for less than 3 months. The TCR library was prepared using RNA isolated from PBMCs. The V end was cut by 1 base, the J end by 6 bases, with 16 bases between. The CDR3 extends over 15 amino acids. Germline V gives CDR1 MGHRA, CDR2 YSYEKL.

This specimen was peripheral blood mononuclear cells (PBMCs), taken at new diagnosis, from a patient treated with antithyroid drugs. The chain has TRBV4-1 and TRBJ2-7, with TRBD2 as a possible D gene (6 bases). This receptor was identified in a female donor with Graves disease. CDR3 DNA: TGCGCCAGCAGCCAAGTTTACGGGAGTCTTCGCGAGCAGTACTTC. It is translated as CASSQVYGSLREQYF.